This T cell receptor beta chain was documented in a study of technical replicates of blood from several donors. CDR1 is MNHNY, CDR2 SVGAGI, per germline (reference sequence). The CDR3 is 14 residues long. Unmatched junction bases numbered 5, after V lost 7 bases and J lost 3 bases. Here immunoSEQ multiplex PCR was the method, and the copy in TCRdb shows in-frame clones only, minus some. Counted here are about 98,000 clones, almost 96% occurring once; the ten biggest clones make up 0.2% to 0.25%. Sequencing was done on a sample of T cells isolated from PBMCs. This TCR came from a human donor in good health. The V and J genes are TRBV6-6 and TRBJ2-7, with TRBD1 matching 11 bases. Here the CDR3 DNA reads TGTGCCAGCAACCCCGGGACAGGGGGCTACGAGCAGTACTTC. Its translation is CASNPGTGGYEQYF.